A selection of T cell receptor beta chains follows, all from one sample in a study of shared clonotypes between healthy human individuals. Libraries were prepared by immunoSEQ multiplex PCR; TCRdb keeps only in-frame clonotypes and omits some of them. The sample contains about 2.1 million clones, 93% of which appear only once. The sequenced material came from naive CD8+ T cells from PBMCs. The source of these receptors is a man aged 18 to 30 in good health. Some clones in this sample may be carry-over from other donors' samples. Both conserved end residues are part of each CDR3. Fields, in order: J gene, V gene, D gene, CDR3 protein, CDR3 DNA. D genes are given only for firm matches.

TRBJ2-1 | TRBV5-6 | TRBD1 | CASSSKFRDSTENEQFF | TGTGCCAGCAGCTCGAAATTCCGGGACAGTACCGAGAATGAGCAGTTCTTC
TRBJ2-3 | TRBV6-6 | - | CAIGHTDTQYF | TGTGCCATAGGACACACAGATACGCAGTATTTT
TRBJ2-7 | TRBV4-1 | - | CASSPVGTSPNGYEQYF | TGCGCCAGCAGCCCAGTGGGGACATCACCCAACGGGTACGAGCAGTACTTC
TRBJ1-1 | TRBV28 | TRBD1 | CASSLRDRVLTEAFF | TGTGCCAGCAGTCTGAGGGACAGGGTTCTAACTGAAGCTTTCTTT
TRBJ2-1 | TRBV4-2 | TRBD1 | CASSHRDRRYNEQFF | TGTGCCAGCAGCCACCGGGACAGGAGATACAATGAGCAGTTCTTC
TRBJ2-7 | TRBV2 | TRBD1 | CASSLRDRWSYEQYF | TGTGCCAGCAGCCTCCGGGACAGGTGGTCCTACGAGCAGTACTTC
TRBJ2-1 | TRBV29-1 | - | CSVEGALNSYNEQFF | TGCAGCGTTGAAGGTGCCCTTAACTCCTACAATGAGCAGTTCTTC
TRBJ2-2 | TRBV5-1 | TRBD1 | CASSFSQTGGDTGELFF | TGCGCCAGCAGCTTCTCCCAGACAGGGGGAGACACCGGGGAGCTGTTTTTT
TRBJ1-4 | TRBV6-6 | - | CASRSPRGQEKLFF | TGTGCCAGCAGATCGCCCCGGGGGCAAGAAAAACTGTTTTTT
TRBJ2-7 | TRBV28 | TRBD2 | CASSLGPSGITLYEQYF | TGTGCCAGCAGTTTAGGGCCTAGCGGGATAACACTCTACGAGCAGTACTTC
TRBJ2-7 | TRBV27 | TRBD1 | CASSPGTGVEQYF | TGTGCCAGCAGCCCCGGGACAGGGGTCGAGCAGTACTTC
TRBJ2-5 | TRBV7-9 | - | CASSSRDSVYQETQYF | TGTGCCAGCAGCTCCCGGGACTCGGTGTACCAAGAGACCCAGTACTTC
TRBJ2-3 | TRBV10-2 | - | CASSEPGNPDTQYF | TGCGCCAGCAGTGAGCCCGGGAACCCAGATACGCAGTATTTT
TRBJ1-1 | TRBV27 | - | CASSLSRLRWGTEAFF | TGTGCCAGCAGCCTAAGCCGCCTCCGTTGGGGCACTGAAGCTTTCTTT
TRBJ2-5 | TRBV13 | - | CASSTTKTAQETQYF | TGTGCCAGCAGCACAACTAAAACCGCCCAAGAGACCCAGTACTTC
TRBJ2-2 | TRBV27 | TRBD1 | CASSRRTGIDGSGELFF | TGTGCCAGCAGTCGCCGGACAGGGATCGACGGGTCCGGGGAGCTGTTTTTT
TRBJ2-7 | TRBV19 | - | CASSIDRGISYEQYF | TGTGCCAGTAGTATCGACCGCGGGATCTCCTACGAGCAGTACTTC